A single sample is the source of the 17 T cell receptor beta chains below, sequenced in a study of T-cell memory formation after mild COVID-19. TCRdb re-derived calls from the 5' RACE reads in MiXCR, one entry per CDR3 protein. In the table there are some 120,000 distinct CDR3 sequences, approximately 15% of which are singletons. The sequencing input was PBMCs or a T cell subset sorted from them (not recorded which). All receptors derive from a man between 18 and 29 years old who had mild COVID-19 (a few samples of this study predate the infection). Cell type and time point are not known.

This clonotype was seen only a few times. This rearrangement joins TRBV4-1 to TRBJ2-5; perhaps D is TRBD1 or TRBD2 (5 bases each). Germline lookup yields CDR1 MGHRA and CDR2 YSYEKL. V shed 0 bases and J shed 5 bases, with 10 bases lying between them. The CDR3 spans 14 residues. CDR3 in DNA: TGCGCCAGCAGCCAAGATCCCGGGGCGGAGACCCAGTACTTC. It specifies CASSQDPGAETQYF.

This clonotype was picked up a small number of times. The chain carries TRBV4-2 and TRBJ2-3; 8 bases line up with TRBD2. The CDR3 loop spans 12 amino acids. The V segment lost 11 bases and the J segment 2 bases; nucleotides outside the gene matches: 3. Germline values: CDR1 LGHNA, CDR2 YNFKEQ. CDR3 region: CAVGGDTDTQYF. DNA for the CDR3: TGTGCCGTCGGGGGGGACACAGATACGCAGTATTTT.

The genes are TRBV18 and TRBJ2-5, with D perhaps matching TRBD2 (6 bases). From germline, CDR1 is KGHSH and CDR2 LQKENI. This CDR3 is 14 amino acids long. The V gene lost 6 bases and the J gene lost 5 bases, with 16 bases spanning the gap. The CDR3 DNA sequence: TGTGCCAGCTCTGGCAGCGCCGGAGGGGAGACCCAGTACTTC. Amino acids: CASSGSAGGETQYF.

This chain's CDR3 is CASSQGGRGTDTQYF. The CDR3 DNA is TGTGCCAGCAGCCAAGGCGGTCGCGGCACAGATACGCAGTATTTT. This chain joins TRBV4-2 and TRBJ2-3; D not resolved. The CDR3 extends over 15 amino acids. In germline, CDR1 is LGHNA, CDR2 YNFKEQ. Trimming stripped 1 base from V and 1 base from J, with 9 bases between.

The J gene is TRBJ2-3, the V gene TRBV5-1; 12 bases are a match to TRBD2. The J segment lost 8 bases and the V segment lost 1 base, leaving 8 bases of the junction unmatched. From germline, CDR1 is SGHRS and CDR2 YFSETQ. The CDR3 covers 16 residues. CDR3 amino acids: CASSLLAGGNIGTQYF. The CDR3 DNA reads as TGCGCCAGCAGCTTGCTAGCGGGGGGGAATATTGGTACGCAGTATTTT. Based on the CDR3 plus reference TRBV5-1 and TRBJ2-3, the full variable domain is KAGVTQTPRYLIKTRGQQVTLSCSPISGHRSVSWYQQTPGQGLQFLFEYFSETQRNKGNFPGRFSGRQFSNSRSEMNVSTLELGDSALYLCASSLLAGGNIGTQYFGPGTRLTVL.

This clonotype has a handful of counts. V is TRBV6-6 and J is TRBJ1-2; D ambiguous. The CDR3 covers 13 residues. Trimming removed 7 bases from V and 7 bases from J, with 16 bases in between. Germline V lookup: CDR1 MNHNY, CDR2 SVGAGI (reference sequence). CDR3 sequence (DNA): TGTGCCAGCAACCTACGAGGGTTCGGTGGCTACACCTTC. As protein: CASNLRGFGGYTF.

This clonotype occurred a few times. The chain uses TRBV7-9 and TRBJ2-3, with 11 bases identical to TRBD2. Germline CDR1 is SEHNR and CDR2 is FQNEAQ (reference sequence). V dropped 3 bases and J dropped 6; count of bases not matched to a gene: 5. This CDR3 comprises 15 residues. The DNA for the CDR3 is TGTGCCAGCAGCTTCTGGACTAGCGGGTCGGATACGCAGTATTTT. Protein sequence: CASSFWTSGSDTQYF.

This clonotype occurred a few times. This chain joins TRBV15 and TRBJ1-5; 8 nucleotides agree with TRBD1. The CDR3 is 15 residues long. With V trimmed by 0 bases and J by 4 bases, 2 bases remained unmatched. The germline CDR1 and CDR2 sequences are LNHNV and YYDKDF (reference sequence). CDR3 nucleotide sequence: TGTGCCACCAGCAGAGAAAGACAGGGGAATCAGCCCCAGCATTTT. Its translation: CATSRERQGNQPQHF.

In its sample, this clonotype was seen a few times. The rearrangement joins TRBV27 to TRBJ2-3; D gene unclear. The V end lost 3 bases, the J end lost 1 base, and 5 bases lay between the germline ends. The CDR3 is made up of 13 amino acids. The germline CDR1 and CDR2 sequences are MNHEY and SMNVEV (reference sequence). In DNA form, the CDR3 reads TGTGCCAGCAGTTTCAAGCGCACAGATACGCAGTATTTT. This translates into CASSFKRTDTQYF.

This clonotype was observed a few times. The chain uses TRBV28 and TRBJ2-5, with TRBD2 matching over 12 bases. Germline CDR1 reads MDHEN; CDR2 reads SYDVKM. The CDR3 consists of 16 residues. Losses at the gene ends were 6 bases for V and 1 base for J; bases not matched to a gene: 6. Here the CDR3 reads CASSGLAGMLQETQYF. The CDR3 DNA reads as TGTGCCAGCAGCGGACTAGCGGGGATGCTCCAAGAGACCCAGTACTTC.

CDR3 DNA: TGTGCCAGCTCACCCTCACCGGGACATCAGAACACTGAAGCTTTCTTT. Its translation is CASSPSPGHQNTEAFF. The genes are TRBV18 and TRBJ1-1; perhaps TRBD1 as D (6 bases). Germline CDR1 is KGHSH and CDR2 is LQKENI. CDR3 length: 16 residues. V lost 3 bases, J lost 1 base, and 15 bases lay in between.

The table lists this clonotype with a few counts. The chain combines TRBV20-1 with TRBJ1-6, with TRBD1 matching 8 bases. The CDR3 totals 13 residues. Looked up from germline, CDR1 is DFQATT and CDR2 is SNEGSKA (reference sequence). V shed 6 bases, J shed 10 bases, and the junction held 8 bases outside the gene matches. The CDR3, as DNA: TGCAGTGCAGAAGACAGGGGTGGATCACCCCTCCACTTT. The encoded protein is CSAEDRGGSPLHF.

The chain joins TRBV5-4 to TRBJ1-2, with D tentatively TRBD1 (6 bases). Per germline, CDR1 SGHNT and CDR2 YYREEE (reference sequence). Trimming removed 4 bases at V and 6 bases at J, with 19 bases between. This CDR3 comprises 15 residues. DNA of the CDR3: TGTGCCAGCAGCGGACCGTCTACCGGGACAAATGGCTACACCTTC. Its protein product is CASSGPSTGTNGYTF.

About this clonotype: This may arise from a read error, as a much more abundant clone is one base away. This chain connects TRBV11-2 to TRBJ2-3; D perhaps matches TRBD2 (5 bases). CDR3 size: 15 residues. Per germline, CDR1 SGHAT and CDR2 FQNNGV. Trimming took off 5 bases at V and 3 bases at J, with 15 bases between the two ends. The CDR3, as DNA: TGTGCCAGCAGCCCTCCGGGGAGACGAACAGATACGCAGTATTTT. Translating gives CASSPPGRRTDTQYF.

This clonotype was seen more than once but under ten times. The chain joins TRBV5-1 to TRBJ1-1; TRBD1 matches 8 bases. This CDR3 spans 14 amino acids. From germline, CDR1 is SGHRS and CDR2 YFSETQ. Trimming took 3 bases from V and 5 from J; bases not matched to a gene: 6. The CDR3 DNA is TGCGCCAGCAGCTCCGGACAGGGTCGGACTGAAGCTTTCTTT. Amino acid sequence: CASSSGQGRTEAFF.

The J gene is TRBJ1-2, the V gene TRBV9; D uncertain. This CDR3 contains 15 residues. The germline gives CDR1 SGDLS, CDR2 YYNGEE. The V gene lost 0 bases and the J gene lost 1 base, with 10 bases spanning the gap. The CDR3 sequence is CASSVEVVSNYGYTF. Here the CDR3 DNA reads TGTGCCAGCAGCGTAGAGGTAGTTAGTAACTATGGCTACACCTTC.

This clonotype occurred a few times. V is TRBV12-3 or TRBV12-4 and J is TRBJ1-4; D is undetermined. This CDR3 spans 14 amino acids. V was trimmed by 3 bases and J by 7 bases, leaving 12 bases between them. The CDR3 DNA reads as TGTGCCAGCAGTTTTGTGGGGATGGCTGAAAAACTGTTTTTT. As protein: CASSFVGMAEKLFF.